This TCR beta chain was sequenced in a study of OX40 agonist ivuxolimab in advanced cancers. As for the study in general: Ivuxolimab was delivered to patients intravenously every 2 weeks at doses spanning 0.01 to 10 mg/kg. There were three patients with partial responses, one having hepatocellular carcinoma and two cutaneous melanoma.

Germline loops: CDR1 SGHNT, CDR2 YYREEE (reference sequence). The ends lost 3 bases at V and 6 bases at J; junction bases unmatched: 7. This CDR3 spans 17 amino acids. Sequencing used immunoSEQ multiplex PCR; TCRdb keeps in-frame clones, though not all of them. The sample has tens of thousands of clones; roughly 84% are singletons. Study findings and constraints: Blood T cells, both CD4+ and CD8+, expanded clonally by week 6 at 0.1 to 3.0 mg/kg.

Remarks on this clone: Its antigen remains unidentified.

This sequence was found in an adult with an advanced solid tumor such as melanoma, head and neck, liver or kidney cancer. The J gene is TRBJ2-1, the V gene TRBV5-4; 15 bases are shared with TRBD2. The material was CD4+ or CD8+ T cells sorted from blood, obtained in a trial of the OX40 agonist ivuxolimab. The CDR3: CASSSPRTSGRANEQFF. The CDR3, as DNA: TGTGCCAGCAGCTCCCCGAGGACTAGCGGGAGGGCCAATGAGCAGTTCTTC.